This is a list of T cell receptor beta chains from one sample in a study of blood T cells in healthy people across ages. Each CDR3 protein gets one entry after TCRdb re-called the 5' RACE reads with MiXCR. The sample holds some 560,000 distinct CDR3 sequences, about 27% seen once. These sequences were also reported in another study, on T cells of mothers and their children.

The sample consisted of blood. These receptors all stem from a boy between 2 and 10 years old in good health. CDR3s leave out the opening cysteine and the closing phenylalanine or tryptophan. Clone size appears in some rows only: once, few, many, or a class for an expanded clone.

V: TRBV6-1; J: TRBJ1-1; size: NA; length: 11; CDR3: ASSEDRATEAF
V: TRBV18; J: TRBJ2-5; size: few; length: 12; CDR3: ASSPPLTGAEQY
V: TRBV27; J: TRBJ2-1; size: NA; length: 13; CDR3: ASSYGRGADNEQF
V: TRBV5-1; J: TRBJ2-5; size: NA; length: 12; CDR3: ASSLGHNQETQY
V: TRBV7-6; J: NA; size: few; length: 14; CDR3: ASSLGTSGSRGEQY
V: TRBV4-3; J: TRBJ2-1; size: few; length: 12; CDR3: ASSQDFQTGEQF
V: TRBV7-9; J: TRBJ2-7; size: many; length: 11; CDR3: ASSLGGRYEQY
V: TRBV29-1; J: TRBJ2-5; size: NA; length: 8; CDR3: SVPQESQY
V: TRBV18; J: TRBJ2-5; size: NA; length: 12; CDR3: ASSGSPRQETQY
V: TRBV7-8; J: TRBJ2-1; size: NA; length: 15; CDR3: ASSPRSYAGGMNEQF
V: TRBV25-1; J: TRBJ1-2; size: few; length: 13; CDR3: ASSEGQGRRWGYT
V: TRBV28; J: TRBJ1-5; size: NA; length: 16; CDR3: ASSSIVAVLNGNQPQH
V: TRBV5-5; J: NA; size: NA; length: 14; CDR3: ASSLGPGQGLYEQY
V: TRBV15; J: TRBJ2-7; size: NA; length: 15; CDR3: ATSSPVGAGRTYEQY
V: TRBV10-2; J: TRBJ1-2; size: few; length: 10; CDR3: ASMGGGGSYT
V: TRBV10-3; J: TRBJ1-4; size: NA; length: 13; CDR3: AISESRQSNEKLF
V: TRBV20-1; J: TRBJ1-5; size: NA; length: 12; CDR3: SARDRAEPRPQH
V: TRBV5-5; J: TRBJ2-5; size: few; length: 12; CDR3: ASSGPGTEETQY
V: TRBV7-9; J: TRBJ2-7; size: NA; length: 13; CDR3: ASSATSGGNYEQY
V: TRBV7-9; J: TRBJ2-3; size: NA; length: 13; CDR3: ASSRTSGATDTQY
V: TRBV5-1; J: NA; size: NA; length: 14; CDR3: ASSLRAGQGRNEQF
V: TRBV5-6; J: TRBJ2-3; size: NA; length: 13; CDR3: ASSSTWLFTDTQY
V: TRBV10-3; J: TRBJ2-3; size: NA; length: 14; CDR3: AISDQTAFSTDTQY
V: TRBV29-1; J: TRBJ2-2; size: NA; length: 12; CDR3: SASGTSGNGELF
V: TRBV7-2; J: NA; size: few; length: 15; CDR3: ASSLELAGGGYNEQF
V: TRBV7-6; J: TRBJ1-1; size: NA; length: 13; CDR3: ASSSRDRGLTEAF
V: TRBV29-1; J: TRBJ2-3; size: few; length: 15; CDR3: SVETTLRGPSTDTQY